A selection of T cell receptor beta chains follows, all from one sample in a study of blood T cell repertoires in COVID-19. Method: immunoSEQ multiplex PCR; TCRdb's copy keeps in-frame clones and lacks some. The sample has roughly 250,000 clones, 80% to 90% seen once. Input material: peripheral blood. Source of these receptors: a woman aged 40 to 50 with acute or convalescent COVID-19. CDR3s include the opening cysteine and the closing phenylalanine or tryptophan. The order of the fields is CDR3 length, D gene, clone size, J gene, V gene, CDR3 DNA, CDR3 protein. D genes are given only for firm matches. Size values are once, few and many counts, or a class for expanded clones, and some rows have none.

>12|TRBD2|NA|TRBJ2-1|TRBV6-6
TGTGCCAGCAGCCATACCGGGACTAGGACGTTCTTC
CASSHTGTRTFF
>14|NA|NA|TRBJ2-5|TRBV5-1
TGCGCCAGCAGCTTGTGGGGCCTTAAGGAGACCCAGTACTTC
CASSLWGLKETQYF
>14|TRBD1|NA|TRBJ1-1|TRBV13
TGTGCCAGCAGCTTAGGGACAGGGGGCACTGAAGCTTTCTTT
CASSLGTGGTEAFF
>15|TRBD1|NA|TRBJ1-5|TRBV5-6
TGTGCCAGCAGCTGGGGGACAGGGGGCAATCAGCCCCAGCATTTT
CASSWGTGGNQPQHF
>16|TRBD2|NA|TRBJ2-3|TRBV3-1/TRBV3-2
TGTGCCAGCAGCCAAGCCCGGACTAGCGGGGGCGATACGCAGTATTTT
CASSQARTSGGDTQYF
>12|TRBD2|NA|TRBJ2-2|TRBV10-2
TGCGCCAGCCTTAGCGGGGCCGGGGAGCTGTTTTTT
CASLSGAGELFF
>16|TRBD1|NA|TRBJ2-5|TRBV25-1
TGTGCCAGCAGTGAATCAGACAGGACAGGCCAAGAGACCCAGTACTTC
CASSESDRTGQETQYF
>15|NA|once|TRBJ1-1|TRBV18
TGTGCCAGCTCATCTCTTGGGGCCGGGAACACTGAAGCTTTCTTT
CASSSLGAGNTEAFF
>16|NA|NA|TRBJ1-6|TRBV30
TGTGCCTGGCTCCTGGAGCCAAACTCCTATAATTCACCCCTCCACTTT
CAWLLEPNSYNSPLHF
>13|NA|NA|TRBJ1-1|TRBV12-3/TRBV12-4
TGTGCCAGCAGTTCGACAGGGAACACTGAAGCTTTCTTT
CASSSTGNTEAFF
>14|NA|NA|TRBJ2-3|TRBV4-1
TGCGCCAGCAGCCCCCCCCCGTACACAGATACGCAGTATTTT
CASSPPPYTDTQYF
>15|TRBD2|NA|TRBJ2-3|TRBV2
TGTGCCAGCATGCGACTAGCGGGTTACACAGATACGCAGTATTTT
CASMRLAGYTDTQYF
>15|NA|few|TRBJ1-2|TRBV27
TGTGCCAGCAGTTCCCTGGGGGGGATCCTCTATGGCTACACCTTC
CASSSLGGILYGYTF
>16|TRBD1|NA|TRBJ1-2|TRBV9
TGTGCCAGCAGCGGCCACGACAGGGATGGGGGCTATGGCTACACCTTC
CASSGHDRDGGYGYTF
>14|NA|NA|TRBJ1-5|TRBV27
TGTGCCAGCAGTTTGGGGGGGAGGGGTCAGCCCCAGCATTTT
CASSLGGRGQPQHF
>16|TRBD1|NA|TRBJ2-2|TRBV10-3
TGTGCCATCAGTCGGACAGGGTCAACAAACACCGGGGAGCTGTTTTTT
CAISRTGSTNTGELFF
>12|NA|NA|TRBJ1-2|TRBV6-5
TGTGCCAACCAGCGCCCCGGCTATGGCTACACCTTC
CANQRPGYGYTF
>14|NA|NA|TRBJ1-5|TRBV6-1
TGTGCCAGCACCTTCCCCATGGCTAATCAGCCCCAGCATTTT
CASTFPMANQPQHF
>11|NA|NA|TRBJ1-1|TRBV7-2
TGTGCCAGCAGCTTCCCAGGGGCGGCTTTCTTT
CASSFPGAAFF
>16|NA|NA|TRBJ2-1|TRBV5-1
TGCGCCAGCAGCTTGGTCGGAGGGGTCGGCTACAATGAGCAGTTCTTC
CASSLVGGVGYNEQFF
>15|NA|NA|TRBJ1-3|TRBV5-4
TGTGCCAGCAGCTTGAGCGGTATCTCTGGAAACACCATATATTTT
CASSLSGISGNTIYF
>16|TRBD1|NA|TRBJ2-6|TRBV11-3
TGTGCCAGCAGCCCCACAGGGGCGCCAGGGGCCAACGTCCTGACTTTC
CASSPTGAPGANVLTF
>19|NA|once|TRBJ1-2|TRBV12-1
TGTGCCAGCAGCTTTGTAAGATTATCGTTGACAGGGGGATTCTATGGCTACACCTTC
CASSFVRLSLTGGFYGYTF
>12|NA|NA|TRBJ1-2|TRBV9
TGTGCCAGCAGCGAGGGACTTTACGGCAGAACCTTC
CASSEGLYGRTF
>13|NA|NA|TRBJ1-1|TRBV12-3/TRBV12-4
TGTGCCAGCAGACAGGGAGAGGCTGCTGAAGCTTTCTTT
CASRQGEAAEAFF
>15|NA|NA|TRBJ2-6|TRBV9
TGTGCCAGCAGCGTCCGGCAGGATGGAGCCAACGTCCTGACTTTC
CASSVRQDGANVLTF
>15|NA|NA|TRBJ2-3|TRBV7-2
TGTGCCAGCAGCTTTGGGGGGGGCAAAGCAGATACGCAGTATTTT
CASSFGGGKADTQYF
>15|NA|NA|TRBJ1-5|TRBV4-1
TGCGCCAGCAGCCAAGATTCAGGGGTGACGCAGCCCCAGCATTTT
CASSQDSGVTQPQHF
>13|TRBD2|NA|TRBJ2-1|TRBV30
TGTGCCTGGAGTGTTTTGGGGAGGGATGAGCAGTTCTTC
CAWSVLGRDEQFF